This TCR beta chain was profiled in a study of cytomegalovirus exposure and HLA in healthy donors. Germline V gene lookup returns CDR1 SNHLY and CDR2 FYNNEI. The CDR3 length is 16 residues. V lost 5 bases and J lost 8; bases outside the gene matches: 11. The PCR used 60 Vbeta and 13 Jbeta primers. Assay: immunoSEQ multiplex PCR; the TCRdb copy retains only in-frame clones and omits some. The table has around 200,000 clones, almost 80% seen once. Whole-study results and caveats: Among TCR beta chains, those listed as cytomegalovirus-associated numbered about 160. Later analysis showed TCR association rates varying by HLA locus, highest for DRB1 and lowest for HLA-C.

Comment on this clone: Its target is not known.

J is TRBJ2-1 and V is TRBV2; 11 positions agree with TRBD2. The sequenced sample consisted of PBMCs. The receptor comes from a male donor in good health and CMV-seronegative. The CDR3 spells CASSSLAGGPSDEQFF. CDR3 DNA sequence: TGTGCCAGCAGTAGCCTAGCGGGAGGTCCTTCCGATGAGCAGTTCTTC.